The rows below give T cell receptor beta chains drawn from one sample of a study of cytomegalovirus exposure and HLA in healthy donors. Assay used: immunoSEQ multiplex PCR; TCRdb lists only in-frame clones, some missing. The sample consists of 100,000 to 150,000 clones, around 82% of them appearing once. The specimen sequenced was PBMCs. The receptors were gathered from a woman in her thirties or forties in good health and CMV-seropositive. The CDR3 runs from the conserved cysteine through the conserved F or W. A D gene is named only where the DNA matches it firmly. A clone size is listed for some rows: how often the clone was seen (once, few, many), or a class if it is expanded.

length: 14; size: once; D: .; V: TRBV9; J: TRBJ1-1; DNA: TGTGCCAGCAGCGTGGGGCGGATGAACACTGAAGCTTTCTTT; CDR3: CASSVGRMNTEAFF
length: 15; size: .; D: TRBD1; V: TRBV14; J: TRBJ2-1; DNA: TGTGCCAGCAGCCCCAGGGGGCCAGCGAACAATGAGCAGTTCTTC; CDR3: CASSPRGPANNEQFF
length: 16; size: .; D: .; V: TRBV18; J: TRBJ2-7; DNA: TGTGCCAGCTCACCACCCTGGCGGGGAAGGCCCTACGAGCAGTACTTC; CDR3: CASSPPWRGRPYEQYF
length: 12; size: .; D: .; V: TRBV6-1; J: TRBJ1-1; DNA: TGTGCCAGCCTAGCAGATTACACTGAAGCTTTCTTT; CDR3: CASLADYTEAFF
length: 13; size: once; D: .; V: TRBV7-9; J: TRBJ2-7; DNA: TGTGCCAGCACCCCCAAGAGCTCCTACGAGCAGTACTTC; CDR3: CASTPKSSYEQYF
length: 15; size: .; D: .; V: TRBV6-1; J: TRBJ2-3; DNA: TGTGCCAGCATCGAGGGTCTAGCAATTAGAGATACGCAGTATTTT; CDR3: CASIEGLAIRDTQYF
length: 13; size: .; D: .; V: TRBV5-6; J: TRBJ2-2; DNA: TGTGCCAGCAGCTTGGGTGGAGAACGGGAGCTGTTTTTT; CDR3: CASSLGGERELFF
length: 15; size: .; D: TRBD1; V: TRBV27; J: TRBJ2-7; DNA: TGTGCCAGCAGACCCACAGGGGGCGCGTTTTATGAGCAGTACTTC; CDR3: CASRPTGGAFYEQYF
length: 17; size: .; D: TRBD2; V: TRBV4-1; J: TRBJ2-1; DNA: TGCGCCAGCAGCCAGTTACCGGGACTAGCGATATTAAATGAGCAGTTCTTC; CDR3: CASSQLPGLAILNEQFF
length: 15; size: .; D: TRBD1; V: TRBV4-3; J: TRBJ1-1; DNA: TGCGCCAGCAGCCAAGGGTCAGGGGGAGACACTGAAGCTTTCTTT; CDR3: CASSQGSGGDTEAFF
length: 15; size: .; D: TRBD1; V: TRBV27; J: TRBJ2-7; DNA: TGTGCCAGCAGCTACTCCGGGACAGGGTACCGCGAGCAGTACTTC; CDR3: CASSYSGTGYREQYF
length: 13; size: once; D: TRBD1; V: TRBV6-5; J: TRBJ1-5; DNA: TGTGCCAGCAGGACAGGGAGCAATCAGCCCCAGCATTTT; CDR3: CASRTGSNQPQHF
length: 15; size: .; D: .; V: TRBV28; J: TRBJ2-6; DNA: TGTGCCAGCAGGGGAACAGGGACTGGGGCCAACGTCCTGACTTTC; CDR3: CASRGTGTGANVLTF
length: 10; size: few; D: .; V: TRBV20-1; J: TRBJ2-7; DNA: TGCAGTGCAACTTCCTACGAGCAGTACTTC; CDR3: CSATSYEQYF
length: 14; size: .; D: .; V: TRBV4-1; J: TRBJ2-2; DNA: TGCGCCAGCAGCCAAGAAGACTTCACCGGGGAGCTGTTTTTT; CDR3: CASSQEDFTGELFF
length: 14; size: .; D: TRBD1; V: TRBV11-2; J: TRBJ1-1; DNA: TGTGCCAGCAGCCTCGCCGGGACAGCGACTGAAGCTTTCTTT; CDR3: CASSLAGTATEAFF
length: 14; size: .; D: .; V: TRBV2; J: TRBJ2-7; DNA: TGTGCCAGCAGTGGCGTACTAGGGTTGAACGAGCAGTACTTC; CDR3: CASSGVLGLNEQYF
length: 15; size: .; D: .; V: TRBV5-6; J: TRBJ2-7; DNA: TGTGCCAGTAGCTATCAGCCCGGGTTCACCTACGAGCAGTACTTC; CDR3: CASSYQPGFTYEQYF
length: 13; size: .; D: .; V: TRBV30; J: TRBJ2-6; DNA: TGTGCCTGGACCAGCTCTGGGGCCAACGTCCTGACTTTC; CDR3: CAWTSSGANVLTF
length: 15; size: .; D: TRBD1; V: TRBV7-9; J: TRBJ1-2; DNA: TGTGCCAGCAGCTTCGGACAGGGGGCGGAAAATGGCTACACCTTC; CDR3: CASSFGQGAENGYTF
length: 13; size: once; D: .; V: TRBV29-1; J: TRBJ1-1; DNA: TGCAGCGTTGAGTTTGGAGCAGTTAGAGAAGCTTTCTTT; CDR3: CSVEFGAVREAFF
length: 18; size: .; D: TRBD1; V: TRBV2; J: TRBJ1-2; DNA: TGTGCCAGCAGTGATGAGACAGGGGGCCTACCTTCTAACTATGGCTACACCTTC; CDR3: CASSDETGGLPSNYGYTF
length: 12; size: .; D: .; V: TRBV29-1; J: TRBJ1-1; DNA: TGCAGCGTTGTTCGGTCAGGCTACGAAGCTTTCTTT; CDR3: CSVVRSGYEAFF
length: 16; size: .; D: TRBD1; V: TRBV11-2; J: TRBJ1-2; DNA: TGTGCCAGCAGCTTAGATGGGGGGACAGGGGGCTATGGCTACACCTTC; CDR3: CASSLDGGTGGYGYTF
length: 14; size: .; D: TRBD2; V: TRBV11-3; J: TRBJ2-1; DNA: TGTGCCAGCAGCTTAGCGCGGGAGTACAATGAGCAGTTCTTC; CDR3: CASSLAREYNEQFF
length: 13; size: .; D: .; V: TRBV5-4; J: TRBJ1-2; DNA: TGTGCCAGCAGCGAACAGGACCTCTATGGCTACACCTTC; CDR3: CASSEQDLYGYTF
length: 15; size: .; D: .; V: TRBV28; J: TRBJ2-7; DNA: TGTGCCAGCAGTTTATATGGGGGCAGCTCCTACGAGCAGTACTTC; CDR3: CASSLYGGSSYEQYF
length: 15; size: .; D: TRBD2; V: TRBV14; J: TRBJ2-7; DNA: TGTGCCAGCAGCCAAGTGGGGACTAACTCCTACGAGCAGTACTTC; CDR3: CASSQVGTNSYEQYF
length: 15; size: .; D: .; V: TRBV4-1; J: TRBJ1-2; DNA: TGCGCCAGCAGCCAAGGGGGCACATTCCTCGACGGCTACACCTTC; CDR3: CASSQGGTFLDGYTF
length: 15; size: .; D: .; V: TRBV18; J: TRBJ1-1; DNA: TGTGCCAGCTCACCCACGGCGGGGGCTGGCACTGAAGCTTTCTTT; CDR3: CASSPTAGAGTEAFF
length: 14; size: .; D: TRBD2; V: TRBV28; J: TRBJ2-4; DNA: TGTGCCAGCAGCACCGGGACTAGCGTTACCATTCAGTACTTC; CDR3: CASSTGTSVTIQYF
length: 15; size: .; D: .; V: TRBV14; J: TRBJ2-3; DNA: TGTGCCAGCAGCCAAGTCATGGCTAGCACAGATACGCAGTATTTT; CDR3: CASSQVMASTDTQYF
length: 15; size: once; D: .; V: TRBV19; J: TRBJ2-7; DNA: TGTGCCAGTAGTATAGCCGCGGAGCTTGCCTACGAGCAGTACTTC; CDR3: CASSIAAELAYEQYF
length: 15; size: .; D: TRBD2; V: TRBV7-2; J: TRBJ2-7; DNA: TGTGCCAGCAGCTTTGGGGCGGGAGGTCCCTACGAGCAGTACTTC; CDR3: CASSFGAGGPYEQYF
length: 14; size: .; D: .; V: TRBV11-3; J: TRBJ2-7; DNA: TGTGCCAGCAGCTTTTCGCAGGGGGGCTACGAGCAGTACTTC; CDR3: CASSFSQGGYEQYF
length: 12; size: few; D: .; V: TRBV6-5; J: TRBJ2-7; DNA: TGTGCCAGCAGGACAGACAGCTACGAGCAGTACTTC; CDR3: CASRTDSYEQYF
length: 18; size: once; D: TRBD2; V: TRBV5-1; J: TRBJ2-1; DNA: TGCGCCAGCAGCCCCTTGACTAGCGGGAGGTCATTTGGCAATGAGCAGTTCTTC; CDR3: CASSPLTSGRSFGNEQFF
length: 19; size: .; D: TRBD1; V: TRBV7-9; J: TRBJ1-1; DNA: TGTTCCAGCAGCTTAAGCAGTTTTGGGGAGACAGGGCTGAACACTGAAGCTTTCTTT; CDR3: CSSSLSSFGETGLNTEAFF
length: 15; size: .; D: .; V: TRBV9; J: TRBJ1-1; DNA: TGTGCCAGCAGCGTATCTCTCGGAGGGAACACTGAAGCTTTCTTT; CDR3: CASSVSLGGNTEAFF
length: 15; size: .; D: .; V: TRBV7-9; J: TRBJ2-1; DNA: TGTGCCAGCAGCTTAATCGGCGGGCCCCCCAATGAGCAGTTCTTC; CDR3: CASSLIGGPPNEQFF
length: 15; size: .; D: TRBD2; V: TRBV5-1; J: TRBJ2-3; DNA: TGCGCCAGCAGCCCGGGACTAGCGGGCACAGATACGCAGTATTTT; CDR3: CASSPGLAGTDTQYF
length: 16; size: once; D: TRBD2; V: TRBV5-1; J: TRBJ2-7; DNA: TGCGCCAGCAGCTTGTCCGGACTAGCGGTTTTCTACGAGCAGTACTTC; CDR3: CASSLSGLAVFYEQYF
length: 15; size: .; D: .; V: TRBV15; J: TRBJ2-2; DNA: TGTGCCACCAGGCTGCGGGGCAGAAACACCGGGGAGCTGTTTTTT; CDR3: CATRLRGRNTGELFF
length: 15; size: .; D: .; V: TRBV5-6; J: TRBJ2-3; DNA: TGTGCCAGCAGCCTGACTACGGGATCCACAGATACGCAGTATTTT; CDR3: CASSLTTGSTDTQYF
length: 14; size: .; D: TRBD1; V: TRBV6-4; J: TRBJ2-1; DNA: TGTGCCAGCAGTGAGGGGACAGGGGTCAATGAGCAGTTCTTC; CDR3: CASSEGTGVNEQFF
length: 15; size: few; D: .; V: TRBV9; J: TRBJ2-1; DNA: TGTGCCAGCAGCGTAGGCGGGAACTCCTACAATGAGCAGTTCTTC; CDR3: CASSVGGNSYNEQFF
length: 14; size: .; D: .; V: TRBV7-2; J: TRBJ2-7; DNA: TGTGCCAGCAGCTCGACCCGGGACTTCTACGAGCAGTACTTC; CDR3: CASSSTRDFYEQYF
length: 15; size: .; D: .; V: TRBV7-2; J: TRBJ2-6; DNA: TGTGCCAGCAGCCCTCGGTTCTCTGGGGCCAACGTCCTGACTTTC; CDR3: CASSPRFSGANVLTF
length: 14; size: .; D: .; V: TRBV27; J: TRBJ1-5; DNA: TGTGCCAGCAGTTTATCCATGAGCAATCAGCCCCAGCATTTT; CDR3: CASSLSMSNQPQHF
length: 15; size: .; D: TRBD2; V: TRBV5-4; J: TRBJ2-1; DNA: TGTGCCAGCAGACCGGGACTAGGGGGGTCGAATGAGCAGTTCTTC; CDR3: CASRPGLGGSNEQFF
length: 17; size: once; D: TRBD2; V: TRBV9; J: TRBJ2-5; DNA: TGTGCCAGCAGCGTAGAAGCTAGCGGAACACCCCAAGAGACCCAGTACTTC; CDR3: CASSVEASGTPQETQYF
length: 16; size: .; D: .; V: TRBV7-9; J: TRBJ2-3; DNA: TGTGCCGGCAGCCCGTCTCAGACTACTAGCACAGATACGCAGTATTTT; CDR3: CAGSPSQTTSTDTQYF
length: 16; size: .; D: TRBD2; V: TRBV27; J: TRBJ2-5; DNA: TGTGCCAGCAGACCCGGGACTAGCGGGATACAAGAGACCCAGTACTTC; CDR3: CASRPGTSGIQETQYF